The 6 T cell receptor beta chains in this list originate from one sample, sequenced in a study of T cell responses to AZD1222 COVID-19 vaccine (dated by TCRdb to the early 2020s). The sample's time point, from its label and the paper: baseline before first vaccination. Libraries came from the immunoSEQ multiplex PCR assay. The table was pulled from immuneACCESS by TCRdb, which kept in-frame rearrangements only. Such tables lose some clones; where checked, under half of the loss comes from unresolved V genes, and the rest has no known cause. The sample contains tens of thousands of clones, 90% of them found a single time. The top ten constitute 4.2% of the sample. The sample consisted of peripheral blood, taken on day 0 of AZD1222 vaccination. These receptors were collected from an adult in good health.

The chain uses TRBV6-6 and TRBJ2-1; 7 bases fit TRBD1. Per germline, CDR1 MNHNY and CDR2 SVGAGI (reference sequence). V lost 7 bases and J lost 5; bases outside the gene matches: 8. The CDR3 is 14 amino acids. The CDR3 loop is CASNRGTVNNEQFF. The DNA of the CDR3 is TGTGCCAGCAACCGAGGGACAGTTAACAATGAGCAGTTCTTC.

The rearrangement joins TRBV7-7 to TRBJ1-5; D not certain. Looked up from germline, CDR1 is SSHAT and CDR2 is FNYEAQ (reference sequence). The CDR3 contains 16 residues. The V gene lost 5 bases and the J gene lost 5 bases, with 19 bases spanning the gap. CDR3 DNA: TGTGCCAGCAGCCCTAGCGGAGGGTCCCATTATCAGCCCCAGCATTTT. Its translation is CASSPSGGSHYQPQHF.

This chain connects TRBV30 to TRBJ1-6; TRBD1 might be the D (5 bases). CDR3 length: 17 amino acids. V lost 4 bases, J lost 8 bases, and 24 bases lay in between. Looked up from germline, CDR1 is GTSNPN and CDR2 is SVGIG (reference sequence). The CDR3 sequence: CAWILPVAVPRDSPLHF. The CDR3 nucleotides read TGTGCCTGGATCTTACCGGTCGCGGTTCCCAGGGATTCACCCCTCCACTTT.

The chain carries TRBV6-1 and TRBJ1-2, with D possibly being TRBD1 (5 bases). The CDR3 runs 14 residues. Germline lookup yields CDR1 MNHNS and CDR2 SASEGT. The V gene lost 0 bases and the J gene lost 6 bases, with 11 bases spanning the gap. The CDR3 DNA reads as TGTGCCAGCAGTGAAGCGGGACGACCCCATGGCTACACCTTC. It yields the protein CASSEAGRPHGYTF.

CDR3 amino acids: CASSWGQGASGNTIYF. CDR3 DNA: TGTGCCAGCAGTTGGGGACAGGGGGCGTCTGGAAACACCATATATTTT. This rearrangement joins TRBV6-5 to TRBJ1-3; 12 bases fit TRBD1. Trimming at V came to 4 bases and at J to 1 base, leaving 2 bases not matched to a gene. Germline CDR1 MNHEY, CDR2 SVGAGI. This CDR3 contains 16 residues.

This chain links TRBV6-5 with TRBJ1-1, with D possibly TRBD1 on 5 matching bases. Trimming stripped 0 bases from V and 8 bases from J, with 10 bases between. Germline V gene sequence: CDR1 MNHEY, CDR2 SVGAGI. This CDR3 has 13 residues. Here the CDR3 reads CASSYSETAEAFF. The DNA for the CDR3 is TGTGCCAGCAGTTACTCGGAGACAGCGGAAGCTTTCTTT.